This record covers a single T cell receptor beta chain. The data stem from a study of blood T cell repertoires in COVID-19. Using immunoSEQ multiplex PCR, the repertoire was profiled, and TCRdb retains in-frame clones only, with some absent. The sample records around 230,000 clones, roughly 89% being singletons. Trimming took 5 bases from V and 2 from J, leaving 20 bases between them. The CDR3 loop spans 17 amino acids. Germline values: CDR1 LGHDT, CDR2 YNNKEL (reference sequence). The material sequenced was peripheral blood. This chain links TRBV3-1 (or the pseudogene TRBV3-2) with TRBJ2-3; D is ambiguous. This TCR was recovered from a man aged 30-40 years who had recovered from COVID-19. Here the CDR3 DNA reads TGTGCCAGCAGCAGACGATTAGCTATTCCACACACAGATACGCAGTATTTT. Protein: CASSRRLAIPHTDTQYF.